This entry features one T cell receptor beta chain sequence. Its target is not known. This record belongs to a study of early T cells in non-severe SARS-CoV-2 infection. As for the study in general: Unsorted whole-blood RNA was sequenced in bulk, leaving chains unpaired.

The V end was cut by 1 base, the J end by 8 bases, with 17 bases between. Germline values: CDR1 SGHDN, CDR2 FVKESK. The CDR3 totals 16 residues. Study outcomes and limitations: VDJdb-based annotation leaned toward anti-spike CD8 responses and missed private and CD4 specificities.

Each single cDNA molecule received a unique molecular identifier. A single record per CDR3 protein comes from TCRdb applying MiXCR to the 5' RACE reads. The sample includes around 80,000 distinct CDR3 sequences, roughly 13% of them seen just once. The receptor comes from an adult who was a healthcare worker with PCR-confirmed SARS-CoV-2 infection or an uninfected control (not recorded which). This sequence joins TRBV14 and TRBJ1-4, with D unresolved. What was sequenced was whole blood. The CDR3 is CASSQGPGKVGEKLFF. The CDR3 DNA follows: TGTGCCAGCAGCCAAGGTCCGGGCAAGGTGGGAGAAAAACTGTTTTTT.